The clone carrying this TCR beta chain was picked up a small number of times. This entry belongs to a study of response to subunit inactivated influenza vaccine. This CDR3 is 13 amino acids long. V was pared by 8 bases and J by 5 bases, with 13 bases between. TCRdb processed the RT-PCR reads anew with MiXCR; each CDR3 protein has one entry. Here the sample spans roughly 520,000 distinct CDR3 sequences, 25% being singletons. Sample: CD4+ T cells sorted from PBMCs, taken around 5 days after vaccination. This clonotype was obtained from a man aged 50 or older who received an inactivated influenza vaccine. The chain couples TRBV12-3 or TRBV12-4 to TRBJ1-5, with D unclear. The CDR3 coding sequence is TGTGCCAGCCGCGGACGGATCGATCAGCCCCAGCATTTT. This codes for CASRGRIDQPQHF.